Shown below are 22 T cell receptor beta chains from a single sample sequenced in a study of blood T cell repertoires in COVID-19. Profiling relied on immunoSEQ multiplex PCR, and the TCRdb table lists in-frame clones only, not all of them. The data contain 60,000 to 75,000 clones, around 87% of them singletons. The sequencing sample was made of peripheral blood. The receptors shown here come from a man aged 55-75 years with acute or convalescent COVID-19.

This chain uses TRBV18 with TRBJ1-6, with 8 positions matching TRBD1. The CDR3 extends over 15 amino acids. CDR1 KGHSH and CDR2 LQKENI come from the germline V gene. Trimming removed 3 bases from V and 7 bases from J; junction bases left unmatched: 5. The CDR3 nucleotides are TGTGCCAGCTCACCCCCGACAGGGGTAAATTCACCCCTCCACTTT. Its protein product is CASSPPTGVNSPLHF.

The chain links TRBV3-1 (or the pseudogene TRBV3-2) to TRBJ1-1; 10 nucleotides line up with TRBD1. The CDR3 contains 14 residues. V was clipped by 8 bases and J by 2 bases; unmatched bases: 5. In germline, CDR1 is LGHDT, CDR2 YNNKEL (reference sequence). The CDR3 nucleotides read TGTGCCAGCGGACAGGGGGGGAGAAACACTGAAGCTTTCTTT. Translation gives CASGQGGRNTEAFF.

This clone was seen a few times. The V and J genes are TRBV7-8 and TRBJ1-5, with D possibly matching TRBD1 (5 bases). CDR1 and CDR2 (germline): SGHVS, FQNEAQ. Between the trimmed V and J ends, which lost 5 bases and 4 bases, there was a span of 9 bases. The CDR3 runs to 13 residues. CDR3 residues: CASSPDRNQPQHF. In nucleotides, the CDR3 is TGTGCCAGCAGCCCAGACAGAAATCAGCCCCAGCATTTT.

The rearrangement joins TRBV28 to TRBJ1-1; 7 bases line up with TRBD1. The length of the CDR3 is 13 residues. V shed 7 bases and J 12 bases; nucleotides not matched to a gene: 14. Germline CDR1 is MDHEN and CDR2 is SYDVKM. CDR3 bases: TGTGCCAGCACCCAATCAGGGGGGAGGAGGCCTTTCTTT. Translating gives CASTQSGGRRPFF.

The J gene is TRBJ2-7, the V gene TRBV15; D gene ambiguous. CDR1 is LNHNV and CDR2 is YYDKDF in the germline V gene (reference sequence). The ends were cut back, 2 bases at V and 3 bases at J, with 5 bases in the middle. The CDR3 extends over 12 amino acids. The CDR3 bases are TGTGCCACCAGCAGACCCAGCTACGAGCAGTACTTC. It is translated as CATSRPSYEQYF.

The CDR3 loop is CASSLTGATYGYTF. The DNA of the CDR3 is TGTGCCAGCAGCTTGACAGGGGCGACATATGGCTACACCTTC. The V gene is TRBV7-9, the J gene TRBJ1-2, with 8 bases lining up with TRBD1. Germline CDR1 is SEHNR and CDR2 is FQNEAQ (reference sequence). CDR3 size: 14 residues. Trimming cost V 3 bases and J 5 bases; bases outside gene matches: 5.

J is TRBJ1-1 and V is TRBV2; 7 nucleotides match TRBD1. V lost 8 bases and J lost 4; bases outside the gene matches: 10. The germline CDR1 and CDR2 sequences are SNHLY and FYNNEI. The CDR3 sequence is 14 residues long. This CDR3 is CASSPLQGTTEAFF. CDR3 nucleotide sequence: TGTGCCAGCTCCCCCCTACAGGGGACCACTGAAGCTTTCTTT.

This chain connects TRBV19 to TRBJ1-1, with TRBD1 matching over 8 bases. Germline CDR1 is LNHDA and CDR2 is SQIVND (reference sequence). The CDR3 loop spans 14 amino acids. The J segment lost 2 bases and the V segment lost 4 bases, leaving 3 bases of the junction unmatched. CDR3 loop: CASSTQGANTEAFF. Here the CDR3 DNA reads TGTGCCAGTAGTACTCAGGGGGCAAACACTGAAGCTTTCTTT.

This clone was recorded only once. The J gene is TRBJ2-4, the V gene TRBV6-5; a possible D gene is TRBD1 (5 bases). CDR3 length: 13 amino acids. The ends were cut back, 3 bases at V and 7 bases at J, with 10 bases in the middle. The V gene's germline CDR1 is MNHEY and CDR2 SVGAGI. The CDR3 region is CASSYKRQNIQYF. The CDR3 DNA is TGTGCCAGCAGTTATAAACGACAGAACATTCAGTACTTC.

V gene TRBV19 combines with J gene TRBJ2-2; 8 nucleotides match TRBD1. J was trimmed by 7 bases and V by 6 bases; bases with no gene match: 7. CDR1 and CDR2 (germline): LNHDA, SQIVND (reference sequence). The CDR3 spans 14 residues. CDR3 DNA: TGTGCCAGTAGAGGGACAGGTGTAAGCGGGGAGCTGTTTTTT. Amino acid sequence: CASRGTGVSGELFF.

Concerning this clone: Other DNA sequences in the sample encode the same CDR3. J is TRBJ2-7 and V is TRBV30; D uncertain. CDR3 size: 11 residues. The germline gives CDR1 GTSNPN, CDR2 SVGIG (reference sequence). Trimming took 0 bases from V and 4 from J, leaving 4 bases between them. Here the CDR3 DNA reads TGTGCCTGGAGTGTTCGTTACGAGCAGTACTTC. Residues: CAWSVRYEQYF. Using reference TRBV30 and TRBJ2-7 for the parts outside the CDR3, the full variable domain is SQTIHQWPATLVQPVGSPLSLECTVEGTSNPNLYWYRQAAGRGLQLLFYSVGIGQISSEVPQNLSASRPQDRQFILSSKKLLLSDSGFYLCAWSVRYEQYFGPGTRLTVT.

The chain carries TRBV7-2 and TRBJ2-3; D is ambiguous. The V end was cut by 2 bases, the J end by 2 bases, with 11 bases between. This CDR3 is 15 amino acids long. Germline-derived CDR1 and CDR2 are SGHTA and FQGNSA. The CDR3 sequence: CASSLFFGPTDTQYF. CDR3 in DNA: TGTGCCAGCAGCTTATTTTTTGGGCCCACAGATACGCAGTATTTT.

The rearrangement uses TRBV6-5 and TRBJ2-7; 12 nucleotides agree with TRBD1. CDR1 is MNHEY and CDR2 is SVGAGI in the germline V gene. CDR3 length: 14 residues. The V and J ends lost 5 bases and 4 bases, in that order; junction bases with no gene match: 3. The CDR3 region has the DNA TGTGCCAGCAGTCAGGGACAGGGGGCTTACGAGCAGTACTTC. This codes for CASSQGQGAYEQYF.

The CDR3 here is CASSGRRNNEQFF. The CDR3 DNA reads TGTGCCAGCAGTGGCCGGCGGAACAATGAGCAGTTCTTC. The chain links TRBV6-2 or TRBV6-3 to TRBJ2-1; D is unresolved. In germline, CDR1 is MNHEY, CDR2 SVGEGT. Trimming took 5 bases from V and 5 from J, leaving 10 bases between them. The CDR3 contains 13 residues.

The CDR3, as DNA: TGTGCCAGCAGTTTATCCTACCCCCGGGAAGCTTTCTTT. It encodes CASSLSYPREAFF. The V gene is TRBV27, the J gene TRBJ1-1; D unresolved. CDR1 and CDR2 (germline): MNHEY, SMNVEV (reference sequence). The CDR3 totals 13 residues. V was clipped by 0 bases and J by 8 bases, with 10 bases between them.

The CDR3 coding sequence is TGTGCCAGCAGCGTAGCCCCCGGGACAACTAATGAAAAACTGTTTTTT. It specifies CASSVAPGTTNEKLFF. The chain links TRBV9 to TRBJ1-4; no definite D call. Germline CDR1 reads SGDLS; CDR2 reads YYNGEE. This CDR3 spans 16 amino acids. V dropped 0 bases and J dropped 0 bases, with 9 bases sitting between them.

Comment on this clone: Germline is not matched at one junction end, which may reflect a read error. The CDR3 DNA follows: TGTGCCAGCAGCCTCCATGGGGCGACCCTCGACTTC. Translation: CASSLHGATLDF. This chain uses TRBV3-1 (or the pseudogene TRBV3-2) with TRBJ2-5; a weak D match, TRBD1 (5 bases). Germline values: CDR1 LGHDT, CDR2 YNNKEL (reference sequence). The CDR3 has 12 amino acids.

J is TRBJ1-5 and V is TRBV7-9, with a tentative D call TRBD1 (6 bases). The ends were cut back, 1 base at V and 4 bases at J, with 8 bases in the middle. The germline V gene encodes CDR1 SEHNR and CDR2 FQNEAQ (reference sequence). There are 14 residues in the CDR3. The CDR3 reads CASSLDGQNQPQHF. DNA for the CDR3: TGTGCCAGCAGCTTAGATGGACAGAATCAGCCCCAGCATTTT.

The chain couples TRBV5-8 to TRBJ1-1, with D uncertain. The CDR3 extends over 14 amino acids. V was shortened by 0 bases and J by 5 bases, with 11 bases between the two germline ends. Looked up from germline, CDR1 is SGHTS and CDR2 is YDEGEE. This CDR3 reads CASSLGFSGTEAFF. The CDR3 bases are TGTGCCAGCAGCTTGGGGTTTTCGGGGACTGAAGCTTTCTTT.

The V gene is TRBV18, the J gene TRBJ1-5; 10 nucleotides line up with TRBD1. The CDR3 has 14 amino acids. CDR1 is KGHSH and CDR2 is LQKENI in the germline V gene. V gave up 6 bases and J gave up 3 bases; unmatched junction bases: 2. CDR3 residues: CASSGTGVNQPQHF. CDR3 DNA: TGTGCCAGCTCTGGGACAGGGGTCAATCAGCCCCAGCATTTT. Filled out from reference TRBV18 and TRBJ1-5, the complete variable domain reads NAGVMQNPRHLVRRRGQEARLRCSPMKGHSHVYWYRQLPEEGLKFMVYLQKENIIDESGMPKERFSAEFPKEGPSILRIQQVVRGDSAAYFCASSGTGVNQPQHFGDGTRLSIL.

V is TRBV20-1 and J is TRBJ1-1, with 9 positions matching TRBD1. V was pared by 3 bases and J by 3 bases, with 8 bases of the junction left unmatched. Germline-derived CDR1 and CDR2 are DFQATT and SNEGSKA (reference sequence). This CDR3 contains 15 residues. This CDR3 reads CSASAPGQGYTEAFF. CDR3 bases: TGCAGTGCTAGTGCGCCGGGACAGGGATACACTGAAGCTTTCTTT.

The chain couples TRBV30 to TRBJ1-1; D possibly corresponds to TRBD1 (6 bases). CDR1 GTSNPN and CDR2 SVGIG come from the germline V gene (reference sequence). There are 12 residues in the CDR3. V shed 8 bases and J shed 11 bases, with 21 bases lying between them. DNA for the CDR3: TGTGCCGGGGGACACCTCCGTCTCGGGGCTTTCTTT. It codes for CAGGHLRLGAFF.